These 2 T cell receptor beta chains were all obtained from the same sample, sequenced in a study of T-cell reconstitution after alpha-beta-depleted transplantation in children. Construction of the TCRbeta library involved unique molecular identifiers. TCRdb processed the PCR reads anew with MiXCR; each CDR3 protein has one entry. The sample contains under 450,000 distinct CDR3 sequences, approximately 12% of which appear only once. The sequencing used PBMCs, collected from the stem cell graft. These receptors were collected from a human donor who donated a stem cell graft to a child with Fanconi anemia.

This clonotype was detected only a few times. The V call is TRBV5-1, the J call TRBJ2-7; D is possibly TRBD2 (5 bases). Germline lookup yields CDR1 SGHRS and CDR2 YFSETQ. The CDR3 sequence is 14 residues long. V lost 0 bases to trimming and J lost 3 bases, with 10 bases between them. The CDR3 loop is CASSLGNGNYEQYV. The DNA for the CDR3 is TGCGCCAGCAGCTTGGGGAACGGGAACTACGAGCAGTACGTC.

This clonotype has only a few counts. The chain joins TRBV12-3 or TRBV12-4 to TRBJ1-2; D is uncertain. The CDR3 runs to 11 residues. Between the trimmed V and J ends, which lost 5 bases and 5 bases, there was a span of 6 bases. The CDR3 is CASSQSYGYTF. DNA for the CDR3: TGTGCCAGCAGTCAATCATATGGCTACACCTTC.